One sample yielded the 31 T cell receptor beta chains listed below, sequenced in a study of identical twins. TCRdb reprocessed the 5' RACE reads with MiXCR, giving one entry per CDR3 protein. The data show 300,000 to 400,000 distinct CDR3 sequences, approximately 10% seen once. Sequences were obtained from naive T cells sorted from blood. Every receptor here comes from a woman aged 45 to 65 in good health.

The chain uses TRBV24-1 and TRBJ2-1; possible D gene TRBD1, 6 bases. V gave up 4 bases and J gave up 5 bases, with 20 bases separating them. Germline V CDR1 and CDR2: KGHDR, SFDVKD. The CDR3 covers 17 residues. The CDR3 DNA sequence: TGTGCCACCAGTGACCCGCTCCAAGGACAGCAAAACAATGAGCAGTTCTTC. Translating gives CATSDPLQGQQNNEQFF.

The chain employs TRBV14 and TRBJ1-1; no reliable D call. Germline V CDR1 and CDR2: SGHDN, FVKESK. Trimming stripped 1 base from V and 10 bases from J, with 7 bases between. The CDR3 is 11 residues long. The CDR3: CASSQGALAFF. CDR3 DNA sequence: TGTGCCAGCAGCCAAGGGGCCTTAGCTTTCTTT.

This clonotype was found many times. The chain is built from TRBV3-1 and TRBJ1-2, with TRBD1 identical over 10 bases. The CDR3 is 14 amino acids. Germline assignment: CDR1 LGHDT and CDR2 YNNKEL (reference sequence). J was trimmed by 2 bases and V by 6 bases; bases with no gene match: 3. In nucleotides, the CDR3 is TGTGCCAGCAGACCGGGACAGGGGAACTATGGCTACACCTTC. Translated: CASRPGQGNYGYTF.

This clonotype has a count of ten or more. The rearrangement uses TRBV4-2 and TRBJ2-7; 10 bases fit TRBD2. This CDR3 region has 15 residues. Germline V gene data show CDR1 as LGHNA and CDR2 as YNFKEQ. The V gene end was trimmed by 5 bases and the J gene end by 0 bases; junction bases not matched to a gene: 4. CDR3 coding DNA: TGTGCCAGCAGCGCGGGACTAGCGCGCTCCTACGAGCAGTACTTC. Encoded protein: CASSAGLARSYEQYF.

This clonotype was counted many times. The J gene is TRBJ1-2, the V gene TRBV29-1; no clear D gene. Germline CDR1 reads SQVTM; CDR2 reads ANQGSEA. Trimming took 5 bases from V and 8 from J, leaving 12 bases between them. The length of the CDR3 is 11 residues. CDR3 sequence (DNA): TGCAGCGTTTTAGGGAGTGAAGGCTACACCTTC. It translates to CSVLGSEGYTF.

The table lists this clonotype with a few counts. V gene TRBV24-1 combines with J gene TRBJ2-2; TRBD1 might be the D (6 bases). Trimming left V 6 bases short and J 5 bases short, with 24 bases between. The CDR3 length is 18 residues. Germline V gene sequence: CDR1 KGHDR, CDR2 SFDVKD. Here the CDR3 reads CATSPRIDVRGETGELFF. The CDR3 DNA sequence: TGTGCCACCAGTCCCCGAATCGACGTCAGGGGAGAAACCGGGGAGCTGTTTTTT.

This clonotype was picked up a small number of times. The chain carries TRBV12-3 or TRBV12-4 and TRBJ1-5, with D possibly being TRBD1 (5 bases). Trimming stripped 3 bases from V and 4 bases from J, with 13 bases between. This CDR3 spans 15 amino acids. CDR3 sequence reads: CASSFSLEGNQPQHF. The CDR3 DNA reads TGTGCCAGCAGTTTCAGCTTGGAGGGGAATCAGCCCCAGCATTTT.

The table lists this clonotype with many counts. At one end the junction does not follow the germline gene, possibly because of a read error. The chain carries TRBV5-1 and TRBJ2-2; no reliable D call. Germline V gene lookup returns CDR1 SGHRS and CDR2 YFSETQ. The CDR3 has 15 amino acids. The CDR3 loop is CASSLGGANTGELFF. The CDR3 DNA sequence: TGTGCCAGCAGTTTAGGCGGAGCGAACACCGGGGAGCTGTTTTTT.

This clonotype showed up many times. The V gene is TRBV12-3 or TRBV12-4, the J gene TRBJ2-3; D remains ambiguous. The CDR3 has 13 residues. The V and J ends lost 6 bases and 8 bases respectively, with 15 bases between them. DNA of the CDR3: TGTGCCAGCAGCACTGCCGGCGCATCTACGCAGTATTTT. This codes for CASSTAGASTQYF.

This clonotype was observed at least ten times. J is TRBJ2-5 and V is TRBV28; no reliable D call. Trimming removed 6 bases at V and 1 base at J, with 6 bases between. The CDR3 runs 12 residues. CDR1 MDHEN and CDR2 SYDVKM come from the germline V gene. CDR3 nucleotides: TGTGCCAGCAGACAGACCCAAGAGACCCAGTACTTC. Protein sequence: CASRQTQETQYF.

The sample holds a few counts of this clonotype. The rearrangement joins TRBV9 to TRBJ2-2; no reliable D call. This CDR3 has 15 residues. The germline V and J ends were trimmed by 7 bases and 1 base, with 14 bases remaining between them. CDR1 is SGDLS and CDR2 is YYNGEE in the germline V gene. CDR3 sequence: CASSFTQRNTGELFF. DNA of the CDR3: TGTGCCAGCTCGTTTACGCAGCGGAACACCGGGGAGCTGTTTTTT.

The rearrangement uses TRBV5-1 and TRBJ2-3, with TRBD2 identical over 8 bases. This CDR3 is built from 16 residues. Trimming at V came to 1 base and at J to 5 bases, leaving 9 bases not matched to a gene. CDR1 and CDR2 from the germline V gene are SGHRS and YFSETQ. As DNA, the CDR3 is TGCGCCAGCAGCTTGAAAGTCGGGAGGGCCAGAGATACGCAGTATTTT. Residues: CASSLKVGRARDTQYF.

At least ten counts were recorded for this clonotype. J is TRBJ1-5 and V is TRBV5-5; 10 bases fit TRBD1. The CDR3 contains 14 residues. Germline loops: CDR1 SGHKS, CDR2 YYEKEE (reference sequence). V shed 5 bases and J 6 bases; nucleotides not matched to a gene: 5. The CDR3 is CASSETGGVQPQHF. Here the CDR3 DNA reads TGTGCCAGCAGTGAGACAGGGGGCGTTCAGCCCCAGCATTTT.

This clonotype turned up a few times. J is TRBJ2-3 and V is TRBV25-1, with D possibly being TRBD2 (5 bases). CDR1 and CDR2 (germline): MGHDK, SYGVNS. This CDR3 has 16 residues. V lost 2 bases and J lost 0, with 12 bases in between. The DNA for the CDR3 is TGTGCCAGCAGTGAACCTAAGCGGAATAGCACAGATACGCAGTATTTT. Its translation is CASSEPKRNSTDTQYF.

This clonotype turned up a few times. This chain's CDR3 is CSVVVGTYNEQFF. The CDR3 DNA reads as TGCAGCGTTGTGGTCGGAACCTACAATGAGCAGTTCTTC. The gene calls are TRBV29-1 and TRBJ2-1; D call uncertain. The V gene lost 4 bases and the J gene lost 2 bases, with 9 bases spanning the gap. The CDR3 extends over 13 amino acids. In germline, CDR1 is SQVTM, CDR2 ANQGSEA.

This clonotype turned up a few times. J is TRBJ2-3 and V is TRBV27; 9 bases line up with TRBD1. CDR3 length equals 15 residues. Trimming removed 10 bases from V and 3 bases from J; junction bases left unmatched: 11. Germline CDR1 and CDR2: MNHEY and SMNVEV (reference sequence). The CDR3 region has the DNA TGTGCCACTTTAAGGACAGGGGCGGATACAGATACGCAGTATTTT. This codes for CATLRTGADTDTQYF.

In this sample, this clonotype turned up many times. V is TRBV6-5 and J is TRBJ1-3; no clear D gene. Germline V CDR1 and CDR2: MNHEY, SVGAGI. This CDR3 spans 16 amino acids. Trimming removed 5 bases from V and 1 base from J, with 15 bases in between. The CDR3 reads CASSRVRTASGNTIYF. CDR3 bases: TGTGCCAGCAGTCGAGTGCGGACGGCTTCTGGAAACACCATATATTTT.

The V and J genes are TRBV6-4 and TRBJ2-6; possibly TRBD1 for D (5 bases). Germline V gene sequence: CDR1 MRHNA, CDR2 SNTAGT. Between the trimmed V and J ends, which lost 2 bases and 0 bases, there was a span of 5 bases. CDR3 size: 15 residues. The CDR3 protein is CASSDGHSGANVLTF. DNA for the CDR3: TGTGCCAGCAGTGACGGACACTCTGGGGCCAACGTCCTGACTTTC.

CDR3 loop: CASSLKTTMSGNSNQPQHF. The CDR3 nucleotides are TGCGCCAGCAGCTTGAAGACGACCATGTCAGGGAATAGCAATCAGCCCCAGCATTTT. The gene calls are TRBV5-1 and TRBJ1-5; TRBD1 might be the D (5 bases). Trimming removed 1 base from V and 0 bases from J, with 20 bases in between. Germline CDR1 SGHRS, CDR2 YFSETQ. The CDR3 is 19 residues long.

This chain connects TRBV12-3 or TRBV12-4 to TRBJ2-5, with D perhaps TRBD1 (6 bases). The CDR3 runs to 15 residues. V was shortened by 6 bases and J by 2 bases, with 16 bases between the two germline ends. This CDR3 reads CASRSQDSPQETQYF. Here the CDR3 DNA reads TGTGCCAGCAGAAGTCAGGACAGCCCTCAAGAGACCCAGTACTTC.

The CDR3 reads CASSQDALGQTDTQYF. The CDR3, as DNA: TGTGCCAGCAGCCAAGATGCACTGGGGCAGACAGATACGCAGTATTTT. The chain has TRBV3-1 and TRBJ2-3; possible D gene TRBD1, 5 bases. With 0 bases removed from V and 3 bases from J, the gap between germline ends came to 13 bases. This CDR3 contains 16 residues. Germline V gene sequence: CDR1 LGHDT, CDR2 YNNKEL (reference sequence).

This sequence joins TRBV7-2 and TRBJ2-4, with D tentatively TRBD1 or TRBD2 (5 bases each). V lost 5 bases and J lost 0, with 14 bases in between. CDR3 size: 16 residues. Per the germline V gene, CDR1 is SGHTA and CDR2 is FQGNSA. The CDR3 region is CASSPVWDLAKNIQYF. CDR3 sequence (DNA): TGTGCCAGCAGCCCCGTTTGGGACCTAGCCAAAAACATTCAGTACTTC.

A note on this clonotype: At one of its ends the junction is not consistent with the germline gene, which may arise from a read error. This rearrangement joins TRBV7-9 to TRBJ2-6; perhaps TRBD1 as D (5 bases). The CDR3 covers 11 residues. Per the germline V gene, CDR1 is SEHNR and CDR2 is FQNEAQ (reference sequence). The CDR3 region is CASSGANVPTF. The CDR3 bases are TGTGCCTCCTCTGGGGCCAACGTCCCGACTTTC.

In this sample, this clonotype turned up a few times. The chain has TRBV4-1 and TRBJ2-7; a weak D match, TRBD2 (6 bases). V lost 0 bases and J 4 bases, leaving 10 bases between the germline ends. Germline values: CDR1 MGHRA, CDR2 YSYEKL. The CDR3 has 14 residues. CDR3 sequence reads: CASSQDGGIYEQYF. The DNA for the CDR3 is TGCGCCAGCAGCCAAGACGGCGGGATATACGAGCAGTACTTC.

This clonotype has more than one count but fewer than ten. The chain links TRBV20-1 to TRBJ2-1, with no clear D. V lost 5 bases and J lost 2, with 16 bases in between. The germline V gene encodes CDR1 DFQATT and CDR2 SNEGSKA (reference sequence). The CDR3 loop spans 15 amino acids. The CDR3 DNA sequence: TGCAGTGCTCACTTCCCTACCTCTCCCTACAATGAGCAGTTCTTC. Translation: CSAHFPTSPYNEQFF.

CDR3 region: CASSEQAGGRRNEQFF. In DNA, the CDR3 is TGTGCCAGCAGCGAGCAAGCGGGAGGGCGCCGCAATGAGCAGTTCTTC. The chain recombines TRBV6-4 with TRBJ2-1, with 10 bases identical to TRBD2. The CDR3 contains 16 residues. V trimming: 6 bases; J trimming: 6 bases; junction bases outside the gene matches: 11. In germline, CDR1 is MRHNA, CDR2 SNTAGT.

This clonotype was recorded at least ten times. This sequence joins TRBV5-1 and TRBJ2-1, with TRBD2 matching 11 bases. Germline V gene lookup returns CDR1 SGHRS and CDR2 YFSETQ. The CDR3 spans 16 residues. The trim removed 4 bases at V and 3 bases at J, leaving 6 bases unmatched. CDR3 in amino acids: CASSPGLAANYNEQFF. Written as DNA, the CDR3 is TGCGCCAGCAGCCCGGGACTAGCGGCGAACTACAATGAGCAGTTCTTC.

This clonotype came up a few times. The chain combines TRBV7-8 with TRBJ1-1, with D perhaps matching TRBD1 (5 bases). Trimming took 5 bases from V and 4 from J, leaving 17 bases between them. Germline CDR1 SGHVS, CDR2 FQNEAQ. The CDR3 runs 15 residues. In nucleotides, the CDR3 is TGTGCCAGCAGCCCATCCGCCAGGGTGAGCACTGAAGCTTTCTTT. Translated: CASSPSARVSTEAFF.

The chain employs TRBV24-1 and TRBJ2-1; TRBD2 matches at 12 bases. This CDR3 contains 16 residues. Trimming at V came to 5 bases and at J to 2 bases, leaving 3 bases not matched to a gene. Germline CDR1 and CDR2: KGHDR and SFDVKD. In DNA form, the CDR3 reads TGTGCCACCAGTGGACTAGCGGGAGCCCCCTACAATGAGCAGTTCTTC. Its translation is CATSGLAGAPYNEQFF.

The chain employs TRBV5-1 and TRBJ2-7; no reliable D call. This CDR3 has 14 amino acids. V gave up 0 bases and J gave up 3 bases, with 10 bases separating them. Germline values: CDR1 SGHRS, CDR2 YFSETQ. Here the CDR3 reads CASSLVNADYEQYF. DNA for the CDR3: TGCGCCAGCAGCTTGGTGAATGCGGACTACGAGCAGTACTTC.

This clonotype was recorded a few times. The rearrangement joins TRBV20-1 to TRBJ2-7; TRBD1 is a possible D gene (6 bases). The CDR3 loop spans 13 amino acids. The V and J ends lost 6 bases and 6 bases respectively, with 18 bases between them. Germline V gene data show CDR1 as DFQATT and CDR2 as SNEGSKA (reference sequence). The CDR3 DNA is TGCAGTGCCCAAGAAGGGGGTCGTCGCGAGCAGTACTTC. This sequence encodes CSAQEGGRREQYF.